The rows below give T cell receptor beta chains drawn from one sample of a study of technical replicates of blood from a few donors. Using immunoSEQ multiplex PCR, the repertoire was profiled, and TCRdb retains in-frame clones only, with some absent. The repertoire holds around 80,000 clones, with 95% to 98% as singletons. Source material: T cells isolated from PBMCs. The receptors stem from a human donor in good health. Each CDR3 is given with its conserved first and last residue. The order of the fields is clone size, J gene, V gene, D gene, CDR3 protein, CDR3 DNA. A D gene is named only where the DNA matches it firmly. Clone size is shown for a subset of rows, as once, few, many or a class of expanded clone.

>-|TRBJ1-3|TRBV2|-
CASVSPVLGNTIYF
TGTGCCAGCGTTTCCCCCGTTCTAGGAAACACCATATATTTT
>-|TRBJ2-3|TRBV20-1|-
CSSARGDTQYF
TGCAGTTCGGCGCGGGGAGATACGCAGTATTTT
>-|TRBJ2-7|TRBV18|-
CASSPPGDYEQYF
TGTGCCAGCTCACCCCCAGGGGACTACGAGCAGTACTTC
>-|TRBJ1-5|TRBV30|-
CAWGGSGITSNQPQHF
TGTGCCTGGGGTGGGTCCGGTATTACTAGCAATCAGCCCCAGCATTTT
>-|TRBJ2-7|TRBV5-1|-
CASSLDSLLISEQYF
TGCGCCAGCAGCTTGGACAGTCTACTCATCTCCGAGCAGTACTTC
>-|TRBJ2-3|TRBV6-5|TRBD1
CASRYTGADTQYF
TGTGCCAGCAGGTATACAGGGGCTGATACGCAGTATTTT
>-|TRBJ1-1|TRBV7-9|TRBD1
CASSPMIMDRLGEAFF
TGTGCCAGCAGCCCAATGATTATGGACAGGCTCGGTGAAGCTTTCTTT
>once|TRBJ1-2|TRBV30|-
CAWSVREGSGYTF
TGTGCCTGGAGTGTACGGGAAGGGTCTGGCTACACCTTC
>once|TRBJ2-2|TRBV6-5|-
CASRKQVYTGELFF
TGTGCCAGCAGGAAGCAGGTGTACACCGGGGAGCTGTTTTTT
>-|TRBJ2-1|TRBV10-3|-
CAISDHGEQFF
TGTGCCATCAGTGATCACGGTGAGCAGTTCTTC
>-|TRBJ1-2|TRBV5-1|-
CASSLDTGDHYTF
TGCGCCAGCAGCTTGGACACGGGAGACCACTACACCTTC
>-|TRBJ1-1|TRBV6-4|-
CASRVREDTEAFF
TGTGCCAGCAGAGTCAGGGAGGACACTGAAGCTTTCTTT
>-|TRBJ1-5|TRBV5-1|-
CASSFGGTENQPQHF
TGCGCCAGCAGCTTCGGGGGGACCGAAAATCAGCCCCAGCATTTT